This TCR beta chain was identified during a study of CD8 T cells in ankylosing spondylitis. In making TCR beta libraries, quantitative 5'-RACE with molecular barcodes was used. MiXCR, applied by TCRdb to the 5' RACE reads, yields one record per CDR3 protein. The table includes hundreds of thousands of distinct CDR3 sequences, roughly 25% detected once. Germline loops: CDR1 WSHSY, CDR2 SAAADI. J was trimmed by 2 bases and V by 0 bases; bases with no gene match: 7. CDR3 size: 17 residues. This clonotype has a handful of counts. Its specificity is not known. Whole-study findings and limits: Disease-linked clones were CD8+ and relatively rare in peripheral blood. Reactive arthritis synovial fluid and blood were previously reported to contain some motif variants. There was a TCR beta motif, made of several highly homologous variants, that appeared characteristic of ankylosing spondylitis blood. Disease-associated clones were reportedly significantly overrepresented in matched ankylosing spondylitis synovial fluid.

The origin of this receptor is a male donor with ankylosing spondylitis. Sequenced input: blood, either unsorted or a sorted T cell fraction (not recorded which). This rearrangement joins TRBV10-2 to TRBJ2-7; 10 bases map to TRBD2. The CDR3 protein is CASSESLGAGGTYEQYF. The CDR3 nucleotides are TGCGCCAGCAGTGAGTCCCTAGGAGCGGGAGGGACCTACGAGCAGTACTTC.